This TCR beta chain derives from a study of blood T cell repertoires in COVID-19. Study details: Spain, Italy and the United States supplied samples that represented acute and convalescent COVID-19. Sources were T cells, B-cell-depleted T cells, or PBMCs; the material itself was cDNA or gDNA.

In the original workflow: Amplification of reference gene primers was used by the study to estimate nucleated cell counts. Clones were read by immunoSEQ multiplex PCR, and TCRdb kept only the in-frame ones, dropping some. Clone size and V and J calls were adopted from that table, with D and trimming inferred from the DNA. The table lists 140,000 to 150,000 clones, 65% to 85% of them singletons. This sequence was found in a man between 60 and 75 years old with active or convalescent COVID-19. The sequenced material came from peripheral blood.

The CDR3 loop is CASSSGGEVSSPLHF. The CDR3 DNA reads TGTGCCAGCAGTTCAGGGGGCGAAGTTAGTTCACCCCTCCACTTT. The chain employs TRBV28 and TRBJ1-6; 8 positions match TRBD1. The J segment lost 9 bases and the V segment lost 4 bases, leaving 8 bases of the junction unmatched. Germline loops: CDR1 MDHEN, CDR2 SYDVKM. This CDR3 spans 15 amino acids.